The entry below describes one T cell receptor beta chain. Method: immunoSEQ multiplex PCR; TCRdb's copy keeps in-frame clones and lacks some. This table has 500,000 or so clones, about 85% appearing once. Residents of around 24 US areas, aged about 18 to 89 years, made up the participants. The sample is drawn from a study of blood T cell repertoires in COVID-19. As for the study in general: T cells, B-cell-depleted T cells, or PBMCs provided the cDNA or gDNA that served as material.

V shed 1 base and J shed 1 base, with 7 bases lying between them. The CDR3 extends over 14 amino acids. Germline V gene data show CDR1 as SGHTA and CDR2 as FQGNSA. Sequenced material: PBMCs or T cells enriched from blood (not recorded which). The rearrangement joins TRBV7-2 to TRBJ1-1, with D perhaps matching TRBD1 (6 bases). This receptor was obtained from a woman aged 18-29 years who had recovered from COVID-19. The CDR3 region is CASSLGGGNTEAFF. The CDR3 DNA follows: TGTGCCAGCAGCTTAGGAGGGGGGAACACTGAAGCTTTCTTT.